This entry concerns a single T cell receptor beta chain. Its cognate antigen is unknown. This sample is part of a study of CD8 T cells in ankylosing spondylitis. Findings of the study overall: Disease-linked clones, CD8+, were relatively rare in peripheral blood. Disease-linked clones reportedly concentrated significantly in matched ankylosing spondylitis synovial fluid.

TCRdb fed the 5' RACE reads into MiXCR, producing one record per CDR3 protein. Of some 30,000 distinct CDR3 sequences in the sample, around 6.7% are singletons; the top ten hold over 9.5%. The V and J ends lost 1 base and 6 bases, in that order; junction bases with no gene match: 12. The CDR3 length is 15 residues. Germline CDR1 and CDR2: DFQATT and SNEGSKA (reference sequence). Sequencing was performed on blood, either unsorted or a sorted T cell fraction (not recorded which). This TCR derives from a male donor with ankylosing spondylitis or in good health (not recorded which). The chain recombines TRBV20-1 with TRBJ2-7, with 7 bases fitting TRBD1. CDR3 sequence: CSARVPGQPWGEQYF. CDR3 nucleotides: TGCAGTGCTAGAGTACCGGGACAGCCTTGGGGCGAGCAGTACTTC.